This entry lists 26 T cell receptor beta chains sequenced from one sample in a study of human T cells and chemical hapten exposure. TCRdb re-called the RACE reads with MiXCR, one entry per CDR3 protein. Of about 340,000 distinct CDR3 sequences in the sample, approximately 6.3% were seen once. Time point of the sample: patch test 1, 2 weeks after DPC sensitization. The treatment: therapeutic diphenylcyclopropenone sensitization with weekly scalp DPC. The sample in question was whole blood, obtained in connection with sensitization to the hapten diphenylcyclopropenone (DPC). Every receptor here comes from a woman in her late teens or twenties with alopecia areata. Some clones in this sample may be carry-over from other donors' samples.

This clonotype was found many times. The V and J genes are TRBV7-2 and TRBJ2-3; 8 nucleotides agree with TRBD1. The CDR3 has 16 residues. Germline CDR1 is SGHTA and CDR2 is FQGNSA. Trimming cost V 5 bases and J 2 bases; bases outside gene matches: 9. The CDR3 spells CASSPRQGRSTDTQYF. The DNA for the CDR3 is TGTGCCAGCAGCCCGAGACAGGGGAGGTCCACAGATACGCAGTATTTT.

The chain uses TRBV7-3 and TRBJ2-2; TRBD1 might be the D (6 bases). The V end lost 5 bases, the J end lost 6 bases, and 16 bases lay between the germline ends. This CDR3 comprises 15 residues. CDR1 is SGHTA, CDR2 FQGTGA, per germline. Written as DNA, the CDR3 is TGTGCCAGCAGCCTCCAGGGGACCGTGGCCGGGGAGCTGTTTTTT. Translation gives CASSLQGTVAGELFF.

This clonotype was recorded at least ten times. The chain carries TRBV12-3 or TRBV12-4 and TRBJ1-6, with D hard to call. The V gene lost 3 bases and the J gene lost 5 bases, with 2 bases spanning the gap. This CDR3 region has 12 residues. This CDR3 is CASSLNNSPLHF. The CDR3 bases are TGTGCCAGCAGTTTGAATAATTCACCCCTCCACTTT.

This clonotype appeared a few times. The chain employs TRBV12-3 or TRBV12-4 and TRBJ2-7; 8 nucleotides agree with TRBD1. V gave up 3 bases and J gave up 3 bases; unmatched junction bases: 4. There are 14 residues in the CDR3. The CDR3 coding sequence is TGTGCCAGCAGTTTCACCGACAGGGGCTACGAGCAGTACTTC. Protein: CASSFTDRGYEQYF.

This clonotype was seen ten or more times. This chain connects TRBV7-2 to TRBJ2-7; TRBD1 or TRBD2 may be the D gene (6 bases each). The CDR3 totals 13 residues. Trimming left V 5 bases short and J 7 bases short, with 15 bases between. Germline V gives CDR1 SGHTA, CDR2 FQGNSA. In DNA, the CDR3 is TGTGCCAGCAGCCTACGGGGGCGTCGGGAGCAGTACTTC. Its protein is CASSLRGRREQYF.

This clonotype was detected only a few times. The chain is built from TRBV6-1 and TRBJ2-7; D is ambiguous. Trimming left V 5 bases short and J 2 bases short, with 7 bases between. This CDR3 has 12 residues. CDR1 and CDR2 (germline): MNHNS, SASEGT. CDR3 DNA sequence: TGTGCCAGCAGTACGCCCCCCTACGAGCAGTACTTC. Its protein product is CASSTPPYEQYF.

The CDR3: CASSLKPGVADTQYF. CDR3 coding DNA: TGTGCCAGCAGCTTAAAACCGGGCGTGGCAGATACGCAGTATTTT. The rearrangement joins TRBV7-3 to TRBJ2-3; D is unclear. The CDR3 is 15 amino acids. V dropped 1 base and J dropped 4 bases, with 12 bases sitting between them. Germline V gene lookup returns CDR1 SGHTA and CDR2 FQGTGA.

Only a few counts were recorded for this clonotype. The V gene is TRBV7-2, the J gene TRBJ2-7, with 8 bases matching TRBD1. The germline gives CDR1 SGHTA, CDR2 FQGNSA. The CDR3 loop spans 14 amino acids. V trimming: 5 bases; J trimming: 3 bases; junction bases outside the gene matches: 6. CDR3 residues: CASSPQTGDYEQYF. The CDR3 DNA reads as TGTGCCAGCAGCCCTCAGACAGGGGACTACGAGCAGTACTTC. The full variable domain, completed using reference TRBV7-2 and TRBJ2-7, is GAGVSQSPSNKVTEKGKDVELRCDPISGHTALYWYRQSLGQGLEFLIYFQGNSAPDKSGLPSDRFSAERTGGSVSTLTIQRTQQEDSAVYLCASSPQTGDYEQYFGPGTRLTVT.

The gene calls are TRBV28 and TRBJ1-1; D unresolved. V shed 1 base and J shed 11 bases, with 8 bases lying between them. The CDR3 sequence is 11 residues long. Germline V gives CDR1 MDHEN, CDR2 SYDVKM. The CDR3 bases are TGTGCCAGCAGTTTATCCGGTGGGGCTTTCTTT. Translating it yields CASSLSGGAFF.

This clonotype has only a few counts. The chain joins TRBV7-9 to TRBJ2-1, with 7 bases fitting TRBD1. CDR1 is SEHNR, CDR2 FQNEAQ, per germline (reference sequence). This CDR3 spans 16 amino acids. V lost 2 bases to trimming and J lost 6 bases; unmatched junction nucleotides: 10. The CDR3 nucleotides read TGTGCCAGCAGCTTAAAACGGGCAGGGGGTACCAATGAGCAGTTCTTC. It specifies CASSLKRAGGTNEQFF.

This clonotype was seen at least ten times. The V call is TRBV3-1, the J call TRBJ2-3; D uncertain. Trimming shortened V by 4 bases and J by 2 bases, and 10 bases separated the two germline ends. The CDR3 loop spans 14 amino acids. Germline lookup yields CDR1 LGHDT and CDR2 YNNKEL (reference sequence). The CDR3, as DNA: TGTGCCAGCAGCCCGGACCATTTCACAGATACGCAGTATTTT. Translation: CASSPDHFTDTQYF.

This chain uses TRBV7-8 with TRBJ1-4; 9 nucleotides agree with TRBD1. The junction had 11 bases not matched to a gene; V was cut back by 3 bases and J by 0 bases. Per germline, CDR1 SGHVS and CDR2 FQNEAQ. The CDR3 has 19 amino acids. CDR3 residues: CASSFRGMGQGATNEKLFF. The CDR3 DNA follows: TGTGCCAGCAGCTTCAGAGGGATGGGACAGGGTGCAACTAATGAAAAACTGTTTTTT.

This clonotype came up a few times. J is TRBJ1-4 and V is TRBV7-2; possibly TRBD1 for D (6 bases). Looked up from germline, CDR1 is SGHTA and CDR2 is FQGNSA. V dropped 1 base and J dropped 7 bases, with 19 bases sitting between them. CDR3 size: 17 residues. CDR3 region: CASSLVSGTTGGEKLFF. CDR3 coding DNA: TGTGCCAGCAGCTTAGTCTCCGGGACAACCGGAGGTGAAAAACTGTTTTTT.

V usage is TRBV14 and J usage is TRBJ2-1, with D tentatively TRBD2 (5 bases). Trimming shortened V by 4 bases and J by 1 base, and 8 bases separated the two germline ends. CDR1 is SGHDN and CDR2 is FVKESK in the germline V gene. This CDR3 spans 14 amino acids. CDR3: CASSLRESYNEQFF. CDR3 DNA sequence: TGTGCCAGCAGCCTTAGGGAGTCCTACAATGAGCAGTTCTTC.

The sample holds many counts of this clonotype. The rearrangement uses TRBV12-3 or TRBV12-4 and TRBJ1-2; D not certain. This CDR3 is 14 amino acids long. V lost 3 bases and J lost 0, with 8 bases in between. The CDR3 DNA follows: TGTGCCAGCAGTTTTGGCGGGTCTAACTATGGCTACACCTTC. Translated: CASSFGGSNYGYTF.

The chain couples TRBV3-1 to TRBJ1-1, with a possible D match to TRBD1 (5 bases). Germline CDR1 and CDR2: LGHDT and YNNKEL (reference sequence). The CDR3 length is 13 residues. V was shortened by 8 bases and J by 3 bases, with 13 bases between the two germline ends. The CDR3 DNA reads as TGTGCCAGCTCCCTTCGGGGGTACACTGAAGCTTTCTTT. Its protein is CASSLRGYTEAFF.

This clonotype is a singleton in its sample. Given a much more abundant clone one base away, this may be a read error. The chain recombines TRBV6-5 with TRBJ2-3, with no clear D. CDR3 length equals 14 residues. V was trimmed by 6 bases and J by 0 bases, leaving 10 bases between them. Germline CDR1 MNHEY, CDR2 SVGAGI. The DNA of the CDR3 is TGTGCCAGCAGCTCGACATTAAGCACAGATACGCAGTATTTT. Translation: CASSSTLSTDTQYF.

The chain joins TRBV6-5 to TRBJ2-7; no definite D call. The CDR3 totals 14 residues. In germline, CDR1 is MNHEY, CDR2 SVGAGI. Trimming stripped 0 bases from V and 1 base from J, with 7 bases between. The DNA of the CDR3 is TGTGCCAGCAGTTACTCGGGCCTTTCCTACGAGCAGTACTTC. Translation gives CASSYSGLSYEQYF.

This clonotype has a handful of counts. The CDR3 is CASSYSFWSNQPQHF. The CDR3 DNA sequence: TGTGCCAGCAGTTACTCGTTCTGGTCCAATCAGCCCCAGCATTTT. The V gene is TRBV6-5, the J gene TRBJ1-5; D is unresolved. Trimming pared 0 bases from V and 3 bases from J, leaving 9 bases between. Germline assignment: CDR1 MNHEY and CDR2 SVGAGI. The CDR3 length is 15 residues.

CDR3 sequence (DNA): TGTGCCAGCAGTTCGGGACTAGCGGGGTTAGGCAAAAACATTCAGTACTTC. This encodes CASSSGLAGLGKNIQYF. The chain uses TRBV27 and TRBJ2-4; 13 positions match TRBD2. Trimming took 4 bases from V and 3 from J; bases not matched to a gene: 6. Germline values: CDR1 MNHEY, CDR2 SMNVEV (reference sequence). The CDR3 loop spans 17 amino acids.

The rearrangement uses TRBV12-3 or TRBV12-4 and TRBJ2-3; D gene unclear. The CDR3 has 15 residues. V shed 4 bases and J shed 2 bases, with 13 bases lying between them. The CDR3 nucleotides read TGTGCCAGCAGTTCAGAAGACACCTTCACAGATACGCAGTATTTT. This gives the protein CASSSEDTFTDTQYF.

This clonotype showed up just a few times. The genes are TRBV20-1 and TRBJ2-2; D ambiguous. This CDR3 comprises 14 residues. Germline loops: CDR1 DFQATT, CDR2 SNEGSKA (reference sequence). For the CDR3, the DNA is TGCAGCCTCAGGAACCCTCAGTTCACCGGGGAGCTGTTTTTT. Protein product: CSLRNPQFTGELFF.

This clonotype was observed at least ten times. J is TRBJ2-7 and V is TRBV27; D possibly corresponds to TRBD2 (7 bases). Trimming removed 8 bases at V and 6 bases at J, with 11 bases between. Germline assignment: CDR1 MNHEY and CDR2 SMNVEV (reference sequence). The CDR3 runs to 11 residues. Here the CDR3 DNA reads TGTGCCAGCCTGGGGGGGCGCGAGCAGTACTTC. It specifies CASLGGREQYF.

Ten or more counts support this clonotype. The chain has TRBV3-1 and TRBJ2-2; 7 bases map to TRBD1. The V gene's germline CDR1 is LGHDT and CDR2 YNNKEL (reference sequence). J lost 7 bases, V lost 4 bases, and 9 bases had no gene match. CDR3 length: 15 residues. CDR3 in DNA: TGTGCCAGCAGCCGGGGCCGGGACAGCGTCGGGGAGCTGTTTTTT. It yields the protein CASSRGRDSVGELFF.

This chain joins TRBV6-5 and TRBJ2-3; possible D gene TRBD2, 6 bases. The V end lost 7 bases, the J end lost 0 bases, and 17 bases lay between the germline ends. This CDR3 is 16 amino acids long. The germline V gene encodes CDR1 MNHEY and CDR2 SVGAGI. The CDR3 nucleotides are TGTGCCAGCAACTCCCGAGGGGCGGGGAGCACAGATACGCAGTATTTT. This codes for CASNSRGAGSTDTQYF.

This chain joins TRBV4-3 and TRBJ1-2, with a possible D match to TRBD1 (5 bases). This CDR3 is 16 amino acids long. Trimming took off 1 base at V and 0 bases at J, with 12 bases between the two ends. From germline, CDR1 is LGHNA and CDR2 YSLEER. This CDR3 is CASSQGLGVANYGYTF. In DNA, the CDR3 is TGCGCCAGCAGCCAAGGTTTGGGGGTAGCTAACTATGGCTACACCTTC.